This T cell receptor beta chain was identified during a study of early T cells in non-severe SARS-CoV-2 infection. In the study overall: With bulk RNA from unsorted whole blood as input, sequencing yielded unpaired chains. Study outcomes and limitations: VDJdb-based matching was biased toward anti-spike CD8 responses and missed private and CD4 specificities.

A word on this clonotype: What it binds is not known.

Unique molecular identifier tags were affixed to discrete cDNA molecules. TCRdb used MiXCR to reprocess the 5' RACE reads, holding one entry per CDR3 protein. The sample includes fewer than 120,000 distinct CDR3 sequences, over 9.5% seen only once; the top ten take about 4%. The receptor was derived from an adult who was a healthcare worker with PCR-confirmed SARS-CoV-2 infection or an uninfected control (not recorded which). This sample comprised whole blood, obtained at baseline.

DNA of the CDR3: TGTGCCATCAGTGCTGACATCACGAATCAGCCCCAGCATTTT. The encoded protein is CAISADITNQPQHF. J is TRBJ1-5 and V is TRBV10-3; D gene unclear. Germline assignment: CDR1 ENHRY and CDR2 SYGVKD. This CDR3 has 14 amino acids. Deletions cut 4 bases from V and 4 bases from J, with 11 bases between.